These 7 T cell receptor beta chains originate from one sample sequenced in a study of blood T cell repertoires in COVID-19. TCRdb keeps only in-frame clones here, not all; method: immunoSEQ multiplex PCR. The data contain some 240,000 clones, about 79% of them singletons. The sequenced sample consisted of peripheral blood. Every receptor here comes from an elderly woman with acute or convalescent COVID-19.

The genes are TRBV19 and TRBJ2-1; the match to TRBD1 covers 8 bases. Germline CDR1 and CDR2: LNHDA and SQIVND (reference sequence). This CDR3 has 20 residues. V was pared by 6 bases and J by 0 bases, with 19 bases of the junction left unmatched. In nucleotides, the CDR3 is TGTGCCAGTAGAAGGGGACAGGTGCCCTACGGGGAGAGCTCCTACAATGAGCAGTTCTTC. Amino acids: CASRRGQVPYGESSYNEQFF. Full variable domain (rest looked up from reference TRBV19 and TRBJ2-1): DGGITQSPKYLFRKEGQNVTLSCEQNLNHDAMYWYRQDPGQGLRLIYYSQIVNDFQKGDIAEGYSVSREKKESFPLTVTSAQKNPTAFYLCASRRGQVPYGESSYNEQFFGPGTRLTVL.

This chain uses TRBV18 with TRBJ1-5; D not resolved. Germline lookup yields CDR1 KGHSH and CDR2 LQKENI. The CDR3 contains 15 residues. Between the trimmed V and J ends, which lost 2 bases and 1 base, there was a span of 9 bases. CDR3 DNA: TGTGCCAGCTCACCAGCGACGGGGAGCAATCAGCCCCAGCATTTT. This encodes CASSPATGSNQPQHF.

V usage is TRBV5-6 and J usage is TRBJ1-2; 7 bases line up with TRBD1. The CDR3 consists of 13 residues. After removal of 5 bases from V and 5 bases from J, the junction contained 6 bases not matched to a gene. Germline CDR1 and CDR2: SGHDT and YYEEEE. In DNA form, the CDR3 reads TGTGCCAGCAGTTCCGACAGGGAGTATGGCTACACCTTC. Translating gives CASSSDREYGYTF.

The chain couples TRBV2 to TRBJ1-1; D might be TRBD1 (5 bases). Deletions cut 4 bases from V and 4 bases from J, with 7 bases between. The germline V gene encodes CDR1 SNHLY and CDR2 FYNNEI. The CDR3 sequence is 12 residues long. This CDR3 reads CASSAGITEAFF. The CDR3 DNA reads TGTGCCAGCAGTGCAGGGATCACTGAAGCTTTCTTT.

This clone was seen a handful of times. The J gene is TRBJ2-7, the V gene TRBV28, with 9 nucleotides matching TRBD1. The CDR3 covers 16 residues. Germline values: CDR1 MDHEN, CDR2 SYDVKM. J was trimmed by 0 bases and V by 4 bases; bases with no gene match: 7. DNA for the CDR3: TGTGCCAGCAGTTCCGGGACAGGGCTGGGCTCCTACGAGCAGTACTTC. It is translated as CASSSGTGLGSYEQYF.

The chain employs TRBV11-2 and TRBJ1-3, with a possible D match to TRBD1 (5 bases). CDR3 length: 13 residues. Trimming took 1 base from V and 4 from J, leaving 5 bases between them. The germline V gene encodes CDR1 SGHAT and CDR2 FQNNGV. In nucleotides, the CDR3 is TGTGCCAGCAGCTTAGCAGGGGGAAACACCATATATTTT. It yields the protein CASSLAGGNTIYF.

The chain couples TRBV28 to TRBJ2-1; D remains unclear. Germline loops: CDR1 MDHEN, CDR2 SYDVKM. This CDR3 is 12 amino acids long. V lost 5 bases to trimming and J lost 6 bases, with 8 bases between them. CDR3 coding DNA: TGTGCCAGCAGTCCCCCCCGCAATGAGCAGTTCTTC. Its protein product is CASSPPRNEQFF.